These T cell receptor beta chains were read from a single sample in a study of siplizumab effects on memory and regulatory T cells. Generated by immunoSEQ multiplex PCR, the TCRdb table keeps only in-frame clones and is missing some. The sample carries about 120,000 clones, just under 95% recorded once. Sequenced: non-Treg CD4+ T cells sorted from blood. The receptors come from a human donor in good health. Both conserved end residues are part of each CDR3. A D gene is named only where the DNA matches it firmly. The size field is filled for only some rows; it gives once, few, many or a size class.

J,size,V,D,CDR3,DNA
TRBJ2-7,NA,TRBV10-3,TRBD1,CAISPGQPFYEQYF,TGTGCCATCAGCCCGGGACAGCCCTTCTACGAGCAGTACTTC
TRBJ2-3,NA,TRBV6-4,TRBD1,CASSSGQGGDTQYF,TGTGCCAGCAGTTCCGGACAGGGGGGAGATACGCAGTATTTT
TRBJ2-7,NA,TRBV7-2,NA,CASSLIGAGSSYEQYF,TGTGCCAGCAGCTTAATCGGGGCAGGGAGCTCCTACGAGCAGTACTTC
TRBJ1-2,NA,TRBV28,NA,CASSPGVYGYTF,TGTGCCAGCAGTCCGGGGGTATATGGCTACACCTTC
TRBJ2-7,few,TRBV11-2,NA,CASSPPGRAEQYF,TGTGCCAGCAGCCCCCCCGGTCGAGCCGAGCAGTACTTC
TRBJ1-2,NA,TRBV6-4,NA,CASRGGENGYTF,TGTGCCAGCAGAGGGGGTGAGAATGGCTACACCTTC
TRBJ2-1,NA,TRBV7-9,TRBD1,CASSLWDRAAYNEQFF,TGTGCCAGCAGCTTATGGGACAGGGCCGCCTACAATGAGCAGTTCTTC
TRBJ2-1,NA,TRBV11-2,TRBD2,CASSLGPAGGDNEQFF,TGTGCCAGCAGCTTAGGTCCAGCGGGGGGAGACAATGAGCAGTTCTTC
TRBJ2-2,NA,TRBV9,NA,CASSAESTGELFF,TGTGCCAGCAGCGCAGAATCCACCGGGGAGCTGTTTTTT
TRBJ2-2,NA,TRBV7-2,TRBD2,CASSFSGGWYTGELFF,TGTGCCAGCAGCTTTTCGGGAGGGTGGTACACCGGGGAGCTGTTTTTT
TRBJ2-7,NA,TRBV18,TRBD2,CASSPVGLGGYEQYF,TGTGCCAGCTCACCGGTAGGACTAGGAGGCTACGAGCAGTACTTC
TRBJ1-3,NA,TRBV5-1,TRBD1,CASSMDRGRSGNTIYF,TGCGCCAGCAGCATGGACAGGGGGAGGTCTGGAAACACCATATATTTT
TRBJ2-7,NA,TRBV19,NA,CASSPPGRMGDEQYF,TGTGCCAGTAGCCCCCCAGGTCGGATGGGAGACGAGCAGTACTTC
TRBJ1-5,NA,TRBV28,NA,CASNPTGYSNQPQHF,TGTGCCAGCAACCCGACGGGGTATAGCAATCAGCCCCAGCATTTT
TRBJ2-5,NA,TRBV12-5,TRBD1,CASAETGAGETQYF,TGTGCTAGTGCAGAGACAGGGGCGGGGGAGACCCAGTACTTC
TRBJ1-5,NA,TRBV2,NA,CASRENYSNQPQHF,TGTGCCAGCAGAGAAAATTATAGCAATCAGCCCCAGCATTTT